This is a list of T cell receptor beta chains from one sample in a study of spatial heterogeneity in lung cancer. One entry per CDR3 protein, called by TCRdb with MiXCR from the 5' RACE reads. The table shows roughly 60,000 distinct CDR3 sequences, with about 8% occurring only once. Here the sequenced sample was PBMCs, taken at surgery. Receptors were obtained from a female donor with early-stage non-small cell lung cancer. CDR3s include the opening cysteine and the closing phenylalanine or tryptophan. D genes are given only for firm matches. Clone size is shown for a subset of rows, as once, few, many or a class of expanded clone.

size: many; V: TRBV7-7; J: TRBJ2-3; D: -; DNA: TGTGCTAGCAGCTTGGTCCCAGGGGATACGCAGTATTTT; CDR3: CASSLVPGDTQYF
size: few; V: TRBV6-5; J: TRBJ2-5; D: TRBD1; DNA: TGTGCCAGCAGCCTAAACAGGGGGTTCAGGGAGACCCAGTACTTC; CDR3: CASSLNRGFRETQYF
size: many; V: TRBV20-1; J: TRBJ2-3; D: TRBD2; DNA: TGCAGTGCTAGCATGGCTAGCGGGGTACATACGCAGTATTTT; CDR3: CSASMASGVHTQYF
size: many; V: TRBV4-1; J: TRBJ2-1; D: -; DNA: TGCGCCAGCAGCCTTACCCCGAGAGGGGGGGCCTACAATGAGCAGTTCTTC; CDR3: CASSLTPRGGAYNEQFF
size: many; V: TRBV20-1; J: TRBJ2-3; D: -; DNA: TGCAGTGCTCCAGGGGACTCCACAGATACGCAGTATTTT; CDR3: CSAPGDSTDTQYF
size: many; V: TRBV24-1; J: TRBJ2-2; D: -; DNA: TGTGCCACCAGCCCCGGGACTCCATTTTTCACCGGGGAGCTGTTTTTT; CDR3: CATSPGTPFFTGELFF
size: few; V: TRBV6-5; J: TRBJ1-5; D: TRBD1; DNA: TGTGCCAGCATCAGGGGACAGGGGAATGATAATCAGCCCCAGCATTTT; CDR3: CASIRGQGNDNQPQHF
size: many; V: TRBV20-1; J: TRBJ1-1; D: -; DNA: TGCAGTGCTAGCCTCCGTCAAGGCACTGAAGCTTTCTTT; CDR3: CSASLRQGTEAFF
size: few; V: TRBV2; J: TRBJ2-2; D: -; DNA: TGTGCCAGCAGTGAAACCAGGCCGAACACCGGGGAGCTGTTTTTT; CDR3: CASSETRPNTGELFF
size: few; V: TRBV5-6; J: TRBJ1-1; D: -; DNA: TGTGCCAGCAGCTTGGGTGGGATGGAGACTGAAGCTTTCTTT; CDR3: CASSLGGMETEAFF
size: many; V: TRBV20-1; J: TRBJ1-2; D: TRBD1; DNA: TGCAGTGCTAGAGTGAGGAGAGGAGGCCAGGGGGCAGGCTACACCTTC; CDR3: CSARVRRGGQGAGYTF
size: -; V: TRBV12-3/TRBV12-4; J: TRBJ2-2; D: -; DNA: TGTGCCAGCAGTCCTTCCCTGAACACCGGGGAGCTGTTTTTT; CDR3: CASSPSLNTGELFF
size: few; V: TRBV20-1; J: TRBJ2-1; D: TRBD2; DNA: TGCAGTGCTAGGTCAAGCGGGAGCAATGAGCAGTTCTTC; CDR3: CSARSSGSNEQFF
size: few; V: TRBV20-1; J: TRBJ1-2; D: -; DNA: TGCAGTGCTAGAGATATGGGCCAGGCGTATGGCTACACCTTC; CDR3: CSARDMGQAYGYTF
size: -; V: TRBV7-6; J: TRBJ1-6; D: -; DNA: TGTGCCAGCAGCCCCGCCGGGACAATAGATTCACCCCTCCACTTT; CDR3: CASSPAGTIDSPLHF
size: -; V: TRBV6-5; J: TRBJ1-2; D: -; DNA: TGTGCCAGCAGGAACGGGGGGAGCTATGGCTACACCTTC; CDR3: CASRNGGSYGYTF
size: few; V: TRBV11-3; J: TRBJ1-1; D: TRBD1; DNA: TGTGCCAGCAGCTCCACTCCGGGACAGGGGCGTGTGGCTTTCTTT; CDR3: CASSSTPGQGRVAFF
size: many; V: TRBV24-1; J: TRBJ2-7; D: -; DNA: TGTGCCACCAGTGATTCCAGCGGCTACGAGCAGTACTTC; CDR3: CATSDSSGYEQYF
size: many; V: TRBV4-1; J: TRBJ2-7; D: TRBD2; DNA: TGCGCCAGCAGCCAAGATCTGGCTAGCGGGAGTAACGAGCAGTACTTC; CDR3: CASSQDLASGSNEQYF
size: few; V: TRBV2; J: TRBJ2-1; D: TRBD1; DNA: TGTGCCAGCATACCGGGGACAGGTAGTTACAATGAGCAGTTCTTC; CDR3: CASIPGTGSYNEQFF
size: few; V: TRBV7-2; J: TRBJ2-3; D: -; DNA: TGTGCCAGCAGCGTCGACAGGAGGGGCGATACGCAGTATTTT; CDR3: CASSVDRRGDTQYF
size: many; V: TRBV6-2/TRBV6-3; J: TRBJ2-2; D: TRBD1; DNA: TGTGCCAGCAGTTATACCGGGACAGGGATGAGCGGGGAGCTGTTTTTT; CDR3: CASSYTGTGMSGELFF
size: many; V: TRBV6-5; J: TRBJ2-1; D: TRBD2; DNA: TGTGCCAGCAGTTACACCGGGACTAGCGGATACAATGAGCAGTTCTTC; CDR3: CASSYTGTSGYNEQFF
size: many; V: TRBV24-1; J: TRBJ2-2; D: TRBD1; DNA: TGTGCCACCAGTGATTATGGGACAGGTACCCGTTTCGGGGAGCTGTTTTTT; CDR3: CATSDYGTGTRFGELFF
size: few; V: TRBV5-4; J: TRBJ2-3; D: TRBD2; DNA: TGTGCCAGCAACGCTTTGGCTAGCGGGGGCAACACAGATACGCAGTATTTT; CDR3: CASNALASGGNTDTQYF